Below, 8 T cell receptor beta chains from the same sample are listed, as sequenced in a study of blood T cell repertoires in COVID-19 (TCRdb year 2020). The library was prepared using the immunoSEQ multiplex PCR assay. The source is immuneACCESS, and TCRdb retained only in-frame sequences with V and J called. Part of the clones is not carried over; for the studies checked, unresolved V genes explain less than half of this, and the remainder is unexplained. Counted in this sample were about 130,000 clones; 60% to 80% of them appeared once. Of the sample, over 9.5% is held by the ten largest clones. The sample consisted of peripheral blood. These receptors were taken from a man aged 60-69 years who had recovered from COVID-19.

In this sample, this clone turned up a few times. The chain combines TRBV28 with TRBJ2-3; TRBD1 matches 9 bases. The CDR3 spans 13 residues. Germline V gene lookup returns CDR1 MDHEN and CDR2 SYDVKM. V lost 9 bases to trimming and J lost 3 bases; unmatched junction nucleotides: 4. CDR3 bases: TGTGCCAGTACAGGGGGCCCTACAGATACGCAGTATTTT. Amino acid sequence: CASTGGPTDTQYF.

The rearrangement links TRBV7-2 to TRBJ1-3; TRBD1 is a possible D gene (5 bases). The CDR3 runs 14 residues. With 1 base removed from V and 3 bases from J, the gap between germline ends came to 7 bases. CDR1 and CDR2 from the germline V gene are SGHTA and FQGNSA. CDR3: CASSLGTFGNTIYF. CDR3 coding DNA: TGTGCCAGCAGCTTAGGGACATTTGGAAACACCATATATTTT.

This sequence joins TRBV10-3 and TRBJ1-2; D is uncertain. V was trimmed by 2 bases and J by 0 bases, leaving 13 bases between them. The germline V gene has CDR1 ENHRY and CDR2 SYGVKD. The CDR3 has 16 amino acids. DNA for the CDR3: TGTGCCATCAGTGAGGAGGGCCTTTCAGCTAACTATGGCTACACCTTC. As protein: CAISEEGLSANYGYTF.

This clone was detected a few times. The chain joins TRBV7-2 to TRBJ2-7; 7 bases line up with TRBD2. V was clipped by 0 bases and J by 6 bases; unmatched bases: 5. The V gene's germline CDR1 is SGHTA and CDR2 FQGNSA. The CDR3 totals 14 residues. CDR3 DNA: TGTGCCAGCAGCTTAGCCGGGGGGTTGCGCGAGCAGTACTTC. Encoded protein: CASSLAGGLREQYF.

The rearrangement links TRBV3-1 (or the pseudogene TRBV3-2) to TRBJ1-4, with D possibly TRBD1 on 5 matching bases. This CDR3 has 15 residues. CDR1 is LGHDT, CDR2 YNNKEL, per germline (reference sequence). Trimming pared 0 bases from V and 6 bases from J, leaving 11 bases between. The CDR3 bases are TGTGCCAGCAGCCAAGACCGGCAGGGCGATGAAAAACTGTTTTTT. Translating it yields CASSQDRQGDEKLFF.

DNA of the CDR3: TGTGCCAGCCACCGGGACAGGAACACTGAAGCTTTCTTT. Translation: CASHRDRNTEAFF. The rearrangement links TRBV7-2 to TRBJ1-1, with 7 bases that match TRBD1. Trimming at V came to 8 bases and at J to 1 base, leaving 4 bases not matched to a gene. The germline gives CDR1 SGHTA, CDR2 FQGNSA. The CDR3 is made up of 13 amino acids. Variable domain in full (rest from reference TRBV7-2 and TRBJ1-1): GAGVSQSPSNKVTEKGKDVELRCDPISGHTALYWYRQSLGQGLEFLIYFQGNSAPDKSGLPSDRFSAERTGGSVSTLTIQRTQQEDSAVYLCASHRDRNTEAFFGQGTRLTVV.

The rearrangement joins TRBV4-1 to TRBJ1-3; 8 bases match TRBD1. Germline CDR1 reads MGHRA; CDR2 reads YSYEKL. Trimming cost V 4 bases and J 0 bases; bases outside gene matches: 8. The CDR3 sequence is 17 residues long. The CDR3 DNA reads TGCGCCAGCAGCCCCCGGACAGGGAGTAGCTCTGGAAACACCATATATTTT. Translation gives CASSPRTGSSSGNTIYF.

The gene calls are TRBV2 and TRBJ2-1, with TRBD2 matching 16 bases. Germline loops: CDR1 SNHLY, CDR2 FYNNEI. The CDR3 covers 18 residues. Trimming took 5 bases from V and 1 from J; bases not matched to a gene: 5. CDR3 in amino acids: CASSPGLAGGRSYNEQFF. The CDR3 DNA is TGTGCCAGCAGTCCGGGACTAGCGGGGGGGCGATCCTACAATGAGCAGTTCTTC.